This T cell receptor (beta chain) was sequenced during a study of cytomegalovirus exposure and HLA in healthy donors. The study's findings and limits: Most TCR sequences showed up rarely, but some public TCRs showed up in many donors. A later analysis found that most CMV-associated TCR beta chains appeared HLA-restricted. Roughly uniform depth of sequencing across donors was assumed in presence/absence analyses. The study had only CMV serostatus as immune exposure information.

As for this clone: Its specificity is not known.

J lost 8 bases, V lost 0 bases, and 11 bases had no gene match. The CDR3 consists of 18 residues. Germline V gives CDR1 LGHNA, CDR2 YNFKEQ. Primers: 60 Vbeta forward and 13 Jbeta reverse. Generated by immunoSEQ multiplex PCR, the TCRdb table keeps only in-frame clones and is missing some. The table lists over 90,000 clones, 60% to 85% of them singletons, with roughly 3.9% in the top ten. Sample: PBMCs. The chain has TRBV4-2 and TRBJ2-1; 12 bases map to TRBD2. This TCR was recovered from a man aged 45-60 years in good health and CMV-seropositive. The CDR3: CASSQDLGGLAGSYEQFF. The CDR3 DNA is TGTGCCAGCAGCCAAGATCTCGGTGGACTAGCGGGATCGTATGAGCAGTTCTTC.